The clone carrying this T cell receptor (beta chain) has only a few counts. The antigen is not known. Germline values: CDR1 SGDLS, CDR2 YYNGEE. The CDR3 is 12 amino acids. V lost 5 bases to trimming and J lost 1 base, with 6 bases between them. Each patient came to thyroid surgery without any prior treatment (of any kind). The data originate from a study of metastatic and nonmetastatic thyroid tumors. Study-wide context: Thyroid patients, malignant and benign, had repertoires compared across blood and tumor or nodule tissue.

In the study's own analysis: In papillary thyroid cancer, a distant-metastasis classifier was built using CDR3 differences across clinicopathological groups. Using MiXCR, TCRdb reanalyzed the PCR reads. The V and J calls and clone size come from TCRdb's table, not from the authors' own analysis. The sample has roughly 30,000 clones; about 18% are singletons. Overall study findings and caveats: According to reports, the diversity of TCR beta was significantly higher in malignant thyroid tumors than in benign nodules, and this held in both blood and tumor samples.

V usage is TRBV9 and J usage is TRBJ1-1; D is unresolved. The receptor comes from a female donor with papillary thyroid cancer or a benign thyroid nodule (not recorded which). Some clones in this sample may be carry-over from other donors' samples. Sequencing was done on a sample of blood. This CDR3 is CASSGSNTEAFF. The CDR3 nucleotides read TGTGCCAGCAGTGGATCGAACACTGAAGCTTTCTTT. Based on the CDR3 plus reference TRBV9 and TRBJ1-1, the full variable domain is DSGVTQTPKHLITATGQRVTLRCSPRSGDLSVYWYQQSLDQGLQFLIQYYNGEERAKGNILERFSAQQFPDLHSELNLSSLELGDSALYFCASSGSNTEAFFGQGTRLTVV.